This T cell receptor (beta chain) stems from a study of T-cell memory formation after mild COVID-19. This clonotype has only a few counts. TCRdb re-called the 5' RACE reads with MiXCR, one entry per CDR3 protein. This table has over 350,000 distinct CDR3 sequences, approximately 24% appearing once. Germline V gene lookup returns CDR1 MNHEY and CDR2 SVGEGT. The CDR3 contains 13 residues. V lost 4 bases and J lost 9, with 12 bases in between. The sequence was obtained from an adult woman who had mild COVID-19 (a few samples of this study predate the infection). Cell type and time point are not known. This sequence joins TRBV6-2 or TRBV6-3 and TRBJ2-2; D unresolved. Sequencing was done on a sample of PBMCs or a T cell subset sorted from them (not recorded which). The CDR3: CASSSWPTRELFF. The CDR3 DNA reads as TGTGCCAGCAGTTCGTGGCCGACCCGGGAGCTGTTTTTT.